One sample yielded the 23 T cell receptor beta chains listed below, sequenced in a study of blood T cell repertoires in COVID-19. TCRdb's copy holds only in-frame clones and misses some; the assay was immunoSEQ multiplex PCR. The profile shows roughly 67,000 clones, 85% of them singletons. Sequenced sample: peripheral blood. The source is a man in his forties or fifties with acute or convalescent COVID-19.

The CDR3 region has the DNA TGCGCCAGCAGCCAAGCGGGTGCTAGCGGGCGCTCCTACAATGAGCAGTTCTTC. Its protein product is CASSQAGASGRSYNEQFF. The chain combines TRBV4-1 with TRBJ2-1; TRBD2 aligns across 8 bases. The CDR3 consists of 18 residues. Germline V CDR1 and CDR2: MGHRA, YSYEKL. The ends lost 1 base at V and 0 bases at J; junction bases unmatched: 8.

This chain uses TRBV11-2 with TRBJ2-2; possible D gene TRBD2, 5 bases. This CDR3 has 18 amino acids. V shed 1 base and J shed 2 bases, with 17 bases lying between them. Germline V gene lookup returns CDR1 SGHAT and CDR2 FQNNGV. The chain's CDR3 is CASSLVGWTLLNTGELFF. In nucleotides, the CDR3 is TGTGCCAGCAGCTTAGTAGGTTGGACTCTACTAAACACCGGGGAGCTGTTTTTT.

The V gene is TRBV5-1, the J gene TRBJ2-3; TRBD1 is a possible D gene (5 bases). Germline lookup yields CDR1 SGHRS and CDR2 YFSETQ. This CDR3 region has 16 residues. V gave up 1 base and J gave up 2 bases, with 14 bases separating them. The CDR3 here is CASSLNQGSNTDTQYF. The DNA of the CDR3 is TGCGCCAGCAGCTTGAACCAGGGATCAAACACAGATACGCAGTATTTT.

The chain is built from TRBV20-1 and TRBJ2-3; 12 nucleotides agree with TRBD2. Germline-derived CDR1 and CDR2 are DFQATT and SNEGSKA (reference sequence). V dropped 6 bases and J dropped 10; count of bases not matched to a gene: 2. CDR3 length equals 11 residues. CDR3 DNA sequence: TGCAGTGCAGCTAGCGGGGGGGCGCAGTATTTT. Translating it yields CSAASGGAQYF.

This clone has just one count. CDR3 nucleotides: TGTGCCAGCATTGCAACGGGGGGCACTGAAGCTTTCTTT. Translated, it gives CASIATGGTEAFF. V is TRBV12-3 or TRBV12-4 and J is TRBJ1-1; D is perhaps TRBD1 (5 bases). V dropped 7 bases and J dropped 4 bases, with 13 bases sitting between them. The CDR3 runs to 13 residues.

The chain uses TRBV7-8 and TRBJ2-3; 12 bases line up with TRBD2. The CDR3 spans 15 residues. CDR1 SGHVS and CDR2 FQNEAQ come from the germline V gene. After removal of 5 bases from V and 3 bases from J, the junction contained 3 bases not matched to a gene. The CDR3 DNA reads as TGTGCCAGCAGCCCAGGGACTAGCGGGACAGATACGCAGTATTTT. Translated, it gives CASSPGTSGTDTQYF.

The chain combines TRBV29-1 with TRBJ2-3; the match to TRBD2 covers 13 bases. V lost 6 bases to trimming and J lost 4 bases; unmatched junction nucleotides: 4. The V gene's germline CDR1 is SQVTM and CDR2 ANQGSEA. This CDR3 spans 14 amino acids. The CDR3 bases are TGCAGCGTCGCCACTAGCGGGGGGGCAGATACGCAGTATTTT. Translated: CSVATSGGADTQYF.

The chain is built from TRBV29-1 and TRBJ2-7, with D maybe TRBD1 (5 bases). Per germline, CDR1 SQVTM and CDR2 ANQGSEA. The CDR3 consists of 11 residues. Trimming removed 2 bases at V and 3 bases at J, with 5 bases between. As DNA, the CDR3 is TGCAGCGTTGAACAGGGCTACGAGCAGTACTTC. Translation gives CSVEQGYEQYF.

This sequence joins TRBV6-5 and TRBJ2-2, with 8 bases aligning to TRBD1. The CDR3 totals 13 residues. CDR1 is MNHEY and CDR2 is SVGAGI in the germline V gene. With 9 bases clipped from V and 5 bases from J, the junction kept 5 bases outside the gene matches. The DNA for the CDR3 is TGTGCCAGTCGGACAGGGTGGACCGGGGAGCTGTTTTTT. Translated: CASRTGWTGELFF.

The rearrangement joins TRBV5-1 to TRBJ2-1; TRBD2 agrees at 9 bases. The CDR3 contains 15 residues. Germline V gene sequence: CDR1 SGHRS, CDR2 YFSETQ. J lost 2 bases, V lost 3 bases, and 3 bases had no gene match. CDR3 in amino acids: CASSWGGGAYNEQFF. As DNA, the CDR3 is TGCGCCAGCAGCTGGGGCGGGGGGGCCTACAATGAGCAGTTCTTC.

V usage is TRBV29-1 and J usage is TRBJ1-4; maybe TRBD1 (6 bases). V lost 7 bases to trimming and J lost 7 bases, with 19 bases between them. The germline V gene has CDR1 SQVTM and CDR2 ANQGSEA. The CDR3 sequence is 14 residues long. CDR3: CSASGRGPGEKLFF. CDR3 sequence (DNA): TGCAGCGCCTCGGGCAGGGGCCCAGGTGAAAAACTGTTTTTT.

This chain links TRBV3-1 (or the pseudogene TRBV3-2) with TRBJ2-3, with 8 bases lining up with TRBD2. The CDR3 runs to 14 residues. The germline V gene has CDR1 LGHDT and CDR2 YNNKEL (reference sequence). V gave up 2 bases and J gave up 6 bases; unmatched junction bases: 4. The CDR3 coding sequence is TGTGCCAGCAGCCAACGCGGGGGGCGCGATACGCAGTATTTT. Residues: CASSQRGGRDTQYF.

This clone was counted only a few times. The V call is TRBV29-1, the J call TRBJ2-2; unclear D gene. Deletions cut 6 bases from V and 6 bases from J, with 14 bases between. From germline, CDR1 is SQVTM and CDR2 ANQGSEA. The CDR3 length is 13 residues. CDR3 residues: CSVRNPPAGELFF. DNA for the CDR3: TGCAGCGTCCGTAACCCACCGGCCGGGGAGCTGTTTTTT.

The rearrangement links TRBV3-1 (or the pseudogene TRBV3-2) to TRBJ1-5, with 8 bases identical to TRBD1. V lost 0 bases to trimming and J lost 6 bases; unmatched junction nucleotides: 7. The germline gives CDR1 LGHDT, CDR2 YNNKEL (reference sequence). CDR3 length: 16 residues. The CDR3 spells CASSQDPAGGTQPQHF. CDR3 DNA: TGTGCCAGCAGCCAAGATCCCGCAGGGGGCACTCAGCCCCAGCATTTT.

The gene calls are TRBV11-2 and TRBJ2-5; 9 bases align to TRBD2. The trim removed 5 bases at V and 5 bases at J, leaving 9 bases unmatched. CDR1 SGHAT and CDR2 FQNNGV come from the germline V gene. CDR3 length equals 15 residues. The CDR3 DNA sequence: TGTGCCAGCAGCCCCGGGACTAGCATATGGGAGACCCAGTACTTC. Its translation: CASSPGTSIWETQYF.

V is TRBV6-5 and J is TRBJ2-1; a possible D gene is TRBD1 (5 bases). Germline assignment: CDR1 MNHEY and CDR2 SVGAGI. The ends were cut back, 6 bases at V and 5 bases at J, with 11 bases in the middle. The CDR3 is 13 residues long. CDR3: CASSRVGDNEQFF. CDR3 DNA sequence: TGTGCCAGCAGCAGGGTAGGGGACAATGAGCAGTTCTTC.

The chain uses TRBV14 and TRBJ1-3; 8 bases are shared with TRBD1. Unmatched junction bases numbered 8, after V lost 4 bases and J lost 6 bases. Germline loops: CDR1 SGHDN, CDR2 FVKESK. CDR3 length: 15 amino acids. The CDR3 DNA sequence: TGTGCCAGCAGCCGTCGACAGGGGTGGGAAAACACCATATATTTT. Translation: CASSRRQGWENTIYF.

This chain uses TRBV7-3 with TRBJ1-1; 7 bases fit TRBD1. This CDR3 comprises 19 residues. Germline V gives CDR1 SGHTA, CDR2 FQGTGA. Germline trimming cut 4 bases from V and 1 base from J; bases unmatched to any gene: 18. For the CDR3, the DNA is TGTGCCAGCAGCTCAGGACCCGGGACAGTCGGAATCGGGAACACTGAAGCTTTCTTT. It is translated as CASSSGPGTVGIGNTEAFF. Full variable domain (missing parts from reference TRBV7-3 and TRBJ1-1): GAGVSQTPSNKVTEKGKYVELRCDPISGHTALYWYRQSLGQGPEFLIYFQGTGAADDSGLPNDRFFAVRPEGSVSTLKIQRTERGDSAVYLCASSSGPGTVGIGNTEAFFGQGTRLTVV.

The chain joins TRBV6-4 to TRBJ2-1; the D gene is possibly TRBD2 (5 bases). Germline V lookup: CDR1 MRHNA, CDR2 SNTAGT. This CDR3 comprises 14 residues. V lost 4 bases and J 8 bases, leaving 15 bases between the germline ends. This CDR3 reads CASSVLGNGDEQFF. CDR3 in DNA: TGTGCCAGCAGTGTCTTGGGCAACGGGGATGAGCAGTTCTTC.

This chain joins TRBV27 and TRBJ2-3, with TRBD2 matching 7 bases. The CDR3 loop spans 15 amino acids. V dropped 5 bases and J dropped 6; count of bases not matched to a gene: 11. Per the germline V gene, CDR1 is MNHEY and CDR2 is SMNVEV (reference sequence). The CDR3 coding sequence is TGTGCCAGCAGTCCCCTGGGGGGGGTATCCGATACGCAGTATTTT. The encoded protein is CASSPLGGVSDTQYF.

This chain links TRBV7-2 with TRBJ1-1; 11 bases map to TRBD1. This CDR3 has 16 amino acids. Trimming removed 1 base from V and 4 bases from J; junction bases left unmatched: 5. Germline V CDR1 and CDR2: SGHTA, FQGNSA. CDR3 amino acids: CASSLVVGQGATEAFF. The DNA of the CDR3 is TGTGCCAGCAGCTTAGTAGTAGGACAGGGGGCCACTGAAGCTTTCTTT.

The V call is TRBV19, the J call TRBJ1-1; no clear D gene. The V and J ends lost 4 bases and 3 bases respectively, with 15 bases between them. The CDR3 extends over 15 amino acids. Germline V gives CDR1 LNHDA, CDR2 SQIVND (reference sequence). The CDR3 DNA reads TGTGCCAGTAGTAAGGCCCACCTGGGCGACACTGAAGCTTTCTTT. It codes for CASSKAHLGDTEAFF.

The CDR3 DNA reads TGTGCCAGCAGCCAGGGGGGAACCTCACCCCTCCACTTT. Translated: CASSQGGTSPLHF. The V gene is TRBV2, the J gene TRBJ1-6, with 7 bases fitting TRBD1. The length of the CDR3 is 13 residues. Germline trimming cut 6 bases from V and 10 bases from J; bases unmatched to any gene: 6. The germline CDR1 and CDR2 sequences are SNHLY and FYNNEI. The entire variable domain, with the rest obtained from reference TRBV2 and TRBJ1-6, is as follows: EPEVTQTPSHQVTQMGQEVILRCVPISNHLYFYWYRQILGQKVEFLVSFYNNEISEKSEIFDDQFSVERPDGSNFTLKIRSTKLEDSAMYFCASSQGGTSPLHFGNGTRLTVT.